This T cell receptor beta chain was sequenced in a study of blood T cell repertoires in COVID-19. Overall study: Donors in the United States, Italy and Spain gave samples during acute or convalescent COVID-19. The analysed material was cDNA or gDNA that came from T cells, B-cell-depleted T cells, or PBMCs.

Per the original data handling: Estimation of nucleated cell counts was performed using reference gene primer amplification. The protocol was immunoSEQ multiplex PCR, while the TCRdb copy is restricted to in-frame clones and leaves out a portion. The V and J calls and clone size were taken over from that table, and D and trimming were inferred from the DNA. This sample has 250,000 to 300,000 clones, with approximately 85% found just once. The CDR3 sequence is 13 residues long. CDR1 and CDR2 from the germline V gene are LGHDT and YNNKEL (reference sequence). Trimming left V 3 bases short and J 3 bases short, with 8 bases between.

Sequenced material: peripheral blood. The TCR originated in a woman in her sixties or seventies with acute or convalescent COVID-19. The chain links TRBV3-1 (or the pseudogene TRBV3-2) to TRBJ1-2; D is ambiguous. The CDR3 bases are TGTGCCAGCAGCCACGCGAGAGACTATGGCTACACCTTC. Translated, it gives CASSHARDYGYTF.